The table lists the clone carrying this T cell receptor beta chain with a count of one. This record belongs to a study of blood T cell repertoires in COVID-19. The overall study: T cells, B-cell-depleted T cells, or PBMCs provided the cDNA or gDNA that served as material.

Original data processing: Nucleated cell number was recorded as an estimate derived from reference gene primer amplification. Clones were sequenced by immunoSEQ multiplex PCR, and TCRdb holds only the in-frame ones, with some missing. V, J and clone size are those of that table, while D and trimming were read from the DNA. The sample records around 29,000 clones, approximately 88% being singletons. The ends lost 2 bases at V and 6 bases at J; junction bases unmatched: 1. The CDR3 is made up of 14 amino acids. CDR1 and CDR2 (germline): SGHRS, YFSETQ. This clonotype originated in a man between 65 and 85 years old with active COVID-19. The chain uses TRBV5-1 and TRBJ2-5; 13 nucleotides line up with TRBD2. Sample: peripheral blood. The CDR3: CASSLLAGGQTQYF. The CDR3 DNA reads as TGCGCCAGCAGCTTACTAGCGGGAGGGCAGACCCAGTACTTC.